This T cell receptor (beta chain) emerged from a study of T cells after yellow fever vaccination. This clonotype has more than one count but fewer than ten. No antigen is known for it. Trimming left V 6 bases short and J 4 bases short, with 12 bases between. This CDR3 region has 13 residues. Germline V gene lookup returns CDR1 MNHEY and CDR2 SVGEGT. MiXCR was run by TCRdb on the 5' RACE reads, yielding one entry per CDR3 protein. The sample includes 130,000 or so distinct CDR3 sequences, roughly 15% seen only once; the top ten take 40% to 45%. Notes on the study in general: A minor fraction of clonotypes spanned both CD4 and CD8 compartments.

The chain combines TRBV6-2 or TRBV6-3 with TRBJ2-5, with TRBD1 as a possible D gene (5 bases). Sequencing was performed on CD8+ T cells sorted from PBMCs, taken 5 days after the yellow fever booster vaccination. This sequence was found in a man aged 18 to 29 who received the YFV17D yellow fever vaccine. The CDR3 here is CASSTGPRETQYF. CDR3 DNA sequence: TGTGCCAGCAGCACAGGTCCACGAGAGACCCAGTACTTC.